One and the same sample provided the 16 T cell receptor beta chains below, sequenced in a study of cytomegalovirus exposure and HLA in healthy donors. The study ran its PCR with 60 Vbeta and 13 Jbeta primers. Assay: immunoSEQ multiplex PCR; the TCRdb copy retains only in-frame clones and omits some. The data hold 110,000 or so clones, with around four fifths observed a single time. Sequenced input: PBMCs. These receptors originate from a woman between 45 and 65 years old in good health and CMV-seropositive.

J is TRBJ1-3 and V is TRBV19; TRBD1 aligns across 7 bases. The J segment lost 0 bases and the V segment lost 7 bases, leaving 9 bases of the junction unmatched. The germline V gene encodes CDR1 LNHDA and CDR2 SQIVND (reference sequence). The CDR3 totals 16 residues. CDR3 residues: CASTLQGMSSGNTIYF. CDR3 nucleotide sequence: TGTGCCAGTACCTTACAGGGGATGAGCTCTGGAAACACCATATATTTT.

The V call is TRBV19, the J call TRBJ1-5; D gene unclear. Deletions cut 7 bases from V and 0 bases from J, with 13 bases between. Germline CDR1 is LNHDA and CDR2 is SQIVND (reference sequence). The CDR3 loop spans 15 amino acids. The CDR3 DNA is TGTGCCAGTACCCCAAGCGGTCTTAGCAATCAGCCCCAGCATTTT. This codes for CASTPSGLSNQPQHF.

J is TRBJ1-6 and V is TRBV5-1, with 8 bases fitting TRBD1. V was pared by 0 bases and J by 0 bases, with 11 bases of the junction left unmatched. CDR3 length: 20 amino acids. Germline CDR1 SGHRS, CDR2 YFSETQ. The DNA of the CDR3 is TGCGCCAGCAGCTTGGACGACAGGGGACCATCGAGCTCCTATAATTCACCCCTCCACTTT. Translated: CASSLDDRGPSSSYNSPLHF.

The rearrangement uses TRBV9 and TRBJ2-3; D is possibly TRBD2 (5 bases). The CDR3 sequence is 12 residues long. V shed 2 bases and J shed 6 bases, with 7 bases lying between them. Germline loops: CDR1 SGDLS, CDR2 YYNGEE. The chain's CDR3 is CASSVTGDTQYF. The CDR3 nucleotides are TGTGCCAGCAGCGTGACGGGGGATACGCAGTATTTT.

This clone was detected a few times. The chain is built from TRBV4-2 and TRBJ2-3, with D tentatively TRBD2 (6 bases). The germline V gene has CDR1 LGHNA and CDR2 YNFKEQ. The CDR3 spans 16 residues. V was shortened by 1 base and J by 3 bases, with 14 bases between the two germline ends. CDR3: CASSQGPGLQTDTQYF. CDR3 sequence (DNA): TGTGCCAGCAGCCAAGGCCCGGGACTCCAGACAGATACGCAGTATTTT.

CDR3 in DNA: TGTGCCAGCAGCTTAGTAGGGCGACTAGCGGGGTCCCATCGGGATACGCAGTATTTT. Translation gives CASSLVGRLAGSHRDTQYF. The chain is built from TRBV11-3 and TRBJ2-3, with TRBD2 matching 11 bases. This CDR3 is built from 19 residues. The germline V gene encodes CDR1 SGHNT and CDR2 YENEEA. With V trimmed by 1 base and J by 6 bases, 15 bases remained unmatched.

This clone has just one count. The chain recombines TRBV9 with TRBJ2-7; tentative D call: TRBD1 (6 bases). Germline-derived CDR1 and CDR2 are SGDLS and YYNGEE. This CDR3 contains 16 residues. V lost 4 bases to trimming and J lost 0 bases, with 17 bases between them. The CDR3 nucleotides are TGTGCCAGCAGCCCCAGTGGGGGCCCCCTCTCCTACGAGCAGTACTTC. It specifies CASSPSGGPLSYEQYF.

Points on this clone: Other DNA sequences in this sample translate to the same CDR3. This chain joins TRBV9 and TRBJ2-3; 7 bases line up with TRBD1. There are 14 residues in the CDR3. Germline V gene lookup returns CDR1 SGDLS and CDR2 YYNGEE. V trimming: 1 base; J trimming: 4 bases; junction bases outside the gene matches: 3. The CDR3 DNA reads TGTGCCAGCAGCGTATCAGGGGGTGCAGATACGCAGTATTTT. This gives the protein CASSVSGGADTQYF.

The chain is built from TRBV27 and TRBJ2-2; TRBD1 might be the D (6 bases). Germline CDR1 is MNHEY and CDR2 is SMNVEV (reference sequence). The ends were cut back, 5 bases at V and 4 bases at J, with 11 bases in the middle. The CDR3 extends over 14 amino acids. In nucleotides, the CDR3 is TGTGCCAGCAGTCCACAGGGTACCACCGGGGAGCTGTTTTTT. Translated: CASSPQGTTGELFF.

V is TRBV7-3 and J is TRBJ1-2; TRBD1 agrees at 9 bases. This CDR3 comprises 14 residues. V gave up 4 bases and J gave up 5 bases; unmatched junction bases: 5. The germline gives CDR1 SGHTA, CDR2 FQGTGA. The CDR3: CASSSGTGRYGYTF. CDR3 nucleotide sequence: TGTGCCAGCAGCTCGGGGACAGGGCGATATGGCTACACCTTC.

V usage is TRBV5-4 and J usage is TRBJ1-1, with D tentatively TRBD1 (5 bases). This CDR3 comprises 13 residues. Per the germline V gene, CDR1 is SGHNT and CDR2 is YYREEE (reference sequence). The ends were cut back, 2 bases at V and 7 bases at J, with 12 bases in the middle. CDR3 nucleotides: TGTGCCAGCAGCTTAGACCGGCAGGGTGAAGCTTTCTTT. This gives the protein CASSLDRQGEAFF.

Here the CDR3 reads CASSLGETGEQYF. Written as DNA, the CDR3 is TGTGCCAGCAGCTTAGGAGAGACGGGGGAGCAGTACTTC. This chain joins TRBV7-8 and TRBJ2-5, with D tentatively TRBD2 (6 bases). V was pared by 1 base and J by 11 bases, with 14 bases between. Per the germline V gene, CDR1 is SGHVS and CDR2 is FQNEAQ. This CDR3 comprises 13 residues.

The chain links TRBV11-2 to TRBJ2-1; TRBD2 matches 12 bases. The CDR3 length is 15 residues. CDR1 is SGHAT and CDR2 is FQNNGV in the germline V gene. V was clipped by 5 bases and J by 5 bases; unmatched bases: 4. CDR3: CASSGTSGGHNEQFF. DNA for the CDR3: TGTGCCAGCAGCGGAACTAGCGGGGGGCACAATGAGCAGTTCTTC.

This clone has just one count. The CDR3 region has the DNA TGTGCCAGTTCGGGACAGGTTACCTACGAGCAGTACTTC. Its protein is CASSGQVTYEQYF. The chain employs TRBV11-2 and TRBJ2-7, with 8 bases aligning to TRBD1. V shed 9 bases, J shed 2 bases, and the junction held 6 bases outside the gene matches. Looked up from germline, CDR1 is SGHAT and CDR2 is FQNNGV. There are 13 residues in the CDR3.

The V call is TRBV2, the J call TRBJ2-3; perhaps TRBD1 as D (5 bases). Germline assignment: CDR1 SNHLY and CDR2 FYNNEI. The CDR3 length is 13 residues. V lost 2 bases, J lost 5 bases, and 8 bases lay in between. This CDR3 reads CASSESRVDTQYF. The DNA for the CDR3 is TGTGCCAGCAGTGAAAGCAGGGTAGATACGCAGTATTTT.

This chain uses TRBV15 with TRBJ2-5; D might be TRBD2 (6 bases). Germline V CDR1 and CDR2: LNHNV, YYDKDF (reference sequence). Trimming shortened V by 0 bases and J by 2 bases, and 10 bases separated the two germline ends. The CDR3 is 15 residues long. The CDR3 loop is CATSRDPGAQETQYF. The CDR3 coding sequence is TGTGCCACCAGCAGAGATCCGGGAGCACAAGAGACCCAGTACTTC.